This TCR beta chain was retrieved from a study of blood T cell repertoires in COVID-19. The data were produced by immunoSEQ multiplex PCR, yet TCRdb's version contains in-frame clones alone and is incomplete. In the table there are 100,000 to 150,000 clones, under 85% of which are singletons. Germline V gene sequence: CDR1 SGHDT, CDR2 YYEEEE. V was pared by 1 base and J by 2 bases, with 13 bases between. CDR3 size: 15 residues. The rearrangement links TRBV5-6 to TRBJ2-7, with D perhaps matching TRBD1 (7 bases). Sequenced sample: peripheral blood. This TCR was recovered from a man aged 35-49 years with active or convalescent COVID-19. CDR3 region: CASSLRGTETYEQYF. CDR3 coding DNA: TGTGCCAGCAGCTTGCGGGGGACAGAAACCTACGAGCAGTACTTC.